The 24 T cell receptor beta chains presented below share a single source sample, sequenced in a study of patients and donors after allogeneic stem cell transplantation. A single record per CDR3 protein comes from TCRdb applying MiXCR to the RT-PCR reads. The sample lists under 170,000 distinct CDR3 sequences; about 36% were seen once. Source material: blood, either unsorted or a sorted T cell fraction (not recorded which). The receptors shown here come from a human donor who was either an allogeneic HSCT recipient or a stem cell or donor lymphocyte infusion donor (not recorded which). It is not recorded whose cells these are; they may come from a transplant donor.

V gene TRBV7-8 combines with J gene TRBJ1-3, with D possibly matching TRBD1 (5 bases). This CDR3 has 12 amino acids. V lost 6 bases and J lost 8, with 11 bases in between. CDR1 and CDR2 from the germline V gene are SGHVS and FQNEAQ. CDR3 loop: CASSLGGDTIYF. The CDR3 DNA is TGTGCCAGCAGTCTGGGGGGAGACACCATATATTTT.

This clonotype has more than one count but fewer than ten. The V and J genes are TRBV12-3 or TRBV12-4 and TRBJ2-6, with D unclear. The CDR3 totals 13 residues. Deletions cut 5 bases from V and 2 bases from J, with 4 bases between. The chain's CDR3 is CASSGPGANVLTF. In DNA, the CDR3 is TGTGCCAGCAGTGGACCTGGGGCCAACGTCCTGACTTTC.

The CDR3 DNA reads TGTGCCAGCAGTGAAACAAGTAAGGGCGTGGCAGTTGAAGCTTTCTTT. This sequence encodes CASSETSKGVAVEAFF. The chain is built from TRBV25-1 and TRBJ1-1; D is undetermined. The V end was cut by 2 bases, the J end by 7 bases, with 20 bases between. Germline loops: CDR1 MGHDK, CDR2 SYGVNS. There are 16 residues in the CDR3.

The V gene is TRBV4-2, the J gene TRBJ1-4; 7 bases are shared with TRBD1. Trimming took 4 bases from V and 4 from J; bases not matched to a gene: 6. The V gene's germline CDR1 is LGHNA and CDR2 YNFKEQ. CDR3 length equals 15 residues. CDR3 in DNA: TGTGCCAGCAGCCCTCGCCGGGACAGTAATGAAAAACTGTTTTTT. It specifies CASSPRRDSNEKLFF.

The chain combines TRBV12-3 or TRBV12-4 with TRBJ2-5; D is perhaps TRBD2 (5 bases). This CDR3 contains 16 residues. The V end was cut by 4 bases, the J end by 4 bases, with 19 bases between. In DNA, the CDR3 is TGTGCCAGCAGTTCTAGTACCGGGATGAGATCAGAGACCCAGTACTTC. Translated: CASSSSTGMRSETQYF.

This clonotype has only a few counts. V and J are TRBV10-3 and TRBJ2-7; the D gene is possibly TRBD1 (6 bases). The CDR3 runs to 14 residues. Germline CDR1 and CDR2: ENHRY and SYGVKD. Trimming removed 1 base at V and 5 bases at J, with 12 bases between. CDR3 protein: CAISELEGVDEQYF. For the CDR3, the DNA is TGTGCCATCAGTGAGTTAGAGGGGGTGGACGAGCAGTACTTC.

The V call is TRBV28, the J call TRBJ2-7, with D hard to call. CDR1 is MDHEN and CDR2 is SYDVKM in the germline V gene. There are 11 residues in the CDR3. With 4 bases removed from V and 7 bases from J, the gap between germline ends came to 8 bases. In DNA form, the CDR3 reads TGTGCCAGCAGTTCTCTTCGAGAGCAGTACGTC. Translating it yields CASSSLREQYV.

This chain connects TRBV7-2 to TRBJ1-2; 7 bases match TRBD1. This CDR3 is 16 amino acids long. The V segment lost 5 bases and the J segment 7 bases; nucleotides outside the gene matches: 16. CDR1 is SGHTA, CDR2 FQGNSA, per germline. The CDR3 bases are TGTGCCAGCAGCCCTGTGGGAGACAGGGCGTACGGTGGCTACACCTTC. It is translated as CASSPVGDRAYGGYTF.

This clonotype was detected a few times. V gene TRBV3-1 combines with J gene TRBJ2-3; weak D call: TRBD2 (7 bases). Germline loops: CDR1 LGHDT, CDR2 YNNKEL (reference sequence). The length of the CDR3 is 16 residues. V was clipped by 4 bases and J by 4 bases, with 18 bases between them. In DNA form, the CDR3 reads TGTGCCAGCAGCCTAGTTAGGGGGGGGCCTGCAGATACGCAGTATTTT. It is translated as CASSLVRGGPADTQYF.

V is TRBV6-5 and J is TRBJ1-2; 9 nucleotides match TRBD1. V lost 6 bases and J lost 8; bases outside the gene matches: 10. The germline V gene has CDR1 MNHEY and CDR2 SVGAGI. This CDR3 contains 14 residues. CDR3 amino acids: CASSPQGASPGYTF. In nucleotides, the CDR3 is TGTGCCAGCAGCCCACAGGGGGCGTCCCCCGGCTACACCTTC.

This clonotype has more than one count but fewer than ten. The CDR3 sequence is CASSYSIGAGTLHF. CDR3 bases: TGTGCCAGCAGTTACTCGATCGGCGCGGGGACCCTCCACTTT. The chain employs TRBV6-2 or TRBV6-3 and TRBJ1-6; D gene uncertain. CDR1 is MNHEY, CDR2 SVGEGT, per germline. V lost 0 bases, J lost 14 bases, and 14 bases lay in between. The CDR3 extends over 14 amino acids.

The chain carries TRBV11-1 and TRBJ2-1; D possibly corresponds to TRBD2 (5 bases). The CDR3 is 15 residues long. Germline V gene sequence: CDR1 SGHAT, CDR2 FQDESV (reference sequence). Trimming left V 0 bases short and J 3 bases short, with 9 bases between. The CDR3 loop is CASSLAGNSYNEQFF. CDR3 in DNA: TGTGCCAGCAGCTTAGCCGGGAATAGCTACAATGAGCAGTTCTTC.

DNA for the CDR3: TGTGCCACCAGCAGAGAACAAACAGGCCAAGAGACCCAGTACTTC. This gives the protein CATSREQTGQETQYF. V usage is TRBV15 and J usage is TRBJ2-5; D is possibly TRBD1 (5 bases). The CDR3 spans 15 residues. Trimming stripped 0 bases from V and 1 base from J, with 9 bases between. In germline, CDR1 is LNHNV, CDR2 YYDKDF (reference sequence).

The chain combines TRBV6-5 with TRBJ2-3; 9 bases are a match to TRBD1. CDR1 is MNHEY, CDR2 SVGAGI, per germline. The CDR3 loop spans 15 amino acids. Losses at the gene ends were 8 bases for V and 6 bases for J; bases not matched to a gene: 12. CDR3 DNA sequence: TGTGCCAGCCGCACCGGGACAGGGTATTCGGATACGCAGTATTTT. Translation: CASRTGTGYSDTQYF.

V is TRBV27 and J is TRBJ1-5, with TRBD1 as a possible D gene (6 bases). CDR1 is MNHEY, CDR2 SMNVEV, per germline (reference sequence). The CDR3 totals 15 residues. The germline V and J ends were trimmed by 5 bases and 6 bases, with 17 bases remaining between them. Here the CDR3 reads CASSPGAPGAQPQHF. Written as DNA, the CDR3 is TGTGCCAGCAGTCCGGGGGCCCCCGGGGCTCAGCCCCAGCATTTT.

CDR3 region: CASSLVAGPKKPYGYTF. The CDR3 region has the DNA TGTGCCAGCAGCTTAGTAGCAGGCCCCAAAAAGCCATATGGCTACACCTTC. This chain links TRBV7-8 with TRBJ1-2; no firm D call. V gave up 1 base and J gave up 5 bases, with 20 bases separating them. Germline V CDR1 and CDR2: SGHVS, FQNEAQ. The CDR3 is 17 residues long.

V and J are TRBV19 and TRBJ2-1; no clear D gene. Per germline, CDR1 LNHDA and CDR2 SQIVND (reference sequence). The CDR3 length is 14 residues. V was shortened by 7 bases and J by 6 bases, with 16 bases between the two germline ends. CDR3 sequence reads: CASIPLRPFNEQFF. Here the CDR3 DNA reads TGTGCCAGTATTCCCTTGAGGCCGTTCAATGAGCAGTTCTTC.

The chain employs TRBV12-3 or TRBV12-4 and TRBJ2-5; perhaps TRBD1 as D (6 bases). Trimming cost V 5 bases and J 5 bases, with 6 bases left between them. The CDR3 covers 11 residues. The CDR3 DNA is TGTGCCAGCAGTCAGGGGGAGACCCAGTACTTC. Amino acids: CASSQGETQYF.

This clonotype was seen only a few times. This chain connects TRBV24-1 to TRBJ2-2; 8 bases are shared with TRBD1. Germline values: CDR1 KGHDR, CDR2 SFDVKD. V shed 9 bases, J shed 3 bases, and the junction held 8 bases outside the gene matches. CDR3 size: 15 residues. DNA of the CDR3: TGTGCCACCGGGACAGGTTTAGGGGACACCGGGGAGCTGTTTTTT. It translates to CATGTGLGDTGELFF.

The chain has TRBV20-1 and TRBJ2-3, with 7 nucleotides matching TRBD2. The CDR3 is made up of 14 amino acids. Trimming took 6 bases from V and 2 from J; bases not matched to a gene: 8. Germline CDR1 DFQATT, CDR2 SNEGSKA (reference sequence). The CDR3 loop is CSAPAGYDTDTQYF. In nucleotides, the CDR3 is TGCAGTGCCCCAGCGGGGTATGACACAGATACGCAGTATTTT.

The V gene is TRBV10-3, the J gene TRBJ1-2; D is ambiguous. Deletions cut 0 bases from V and 6 bases from J, with 8 bases between. Germline loops: CDR1 ENHRY, CDR2 SYGVKD. The CDR3 consists of 13 residues. CDR3 sequence reads: CAISESAAHGYTF. CDR3 nucleotides: TGTGCCATCAGTGAGTCGGCAGCACATGGCTACACCTTC.

The V gene is TRBV11-1, the J gene TRBJ1-1; D ambiguous. There are 13 residues in the CDR3. Trimming shortened V by 6 bases and J by 0 bases, and 8 bases separated the two germline ends. Germline V gene lookup returns CDR1 SGHAT and CDR2 FQDESV (reference sequence). The CDR3 sequence is CASRYGMNTEAFF. The DNA of the CDR3 is TGTGCCAGCAGATACGGCATGAACACTGAAGCTTTCTTT.

In its sample, this clonotype was seen a few times. Here the CDR3 DNA reads TGTGCCAGCACCGCCGGGACTAGCGCCAATGAGCAGTTCTTC. Translation gives CASTAGTSANEQFF. This chain connects TRBV5-5 to TRBJ2-1, with 10 nucleotides matching TRBD2. The CDR3 totals 14 residues. Germline assignment: CDR1 SGHKS and CDR2 YYEKEE (reference sequence). V dropped 6 bases and J dropped 6; count of bases not matched to a gene: 6.

This chain connects TRBV9 to TRBJ1-1; the D is unclear. The V end lost 2 bases, the J end lost 1 base, and 15 bases lay between the germline ends. The CDR3 has 16 amino acids. Germline CDR1 reads SGDLS; CDR2 reads YYNGEE. Here the CDR3 reads CASSVDIGRGNTEAFF. The CDR3 region has the DNA TGTGCCAGCAGCGTTGATATAGGGCGGGGGAACACTGAAGCTTTCTTT.